This TCR beta chain was retrieved from a study of blood T cell repertoires in COVID-19. Overall study: Samples came from the United States, Italy and Spain, spanning acute and convalescent COVID-19.

In this sample, this clone turned up once. This CDR3 comprises 16 residues. Germline loops: CDR1 SGHDT, CDR2 YYEEEE. Trimming took 2 bases from V and 7 from J; bases not matched to a gene: 13. Categorization into cohorts depended on clinical history that participants reported. Source study methods: Estimated nucleated cell counts came from reference gene primer amplification. Sequenced by immunoSEQ multiplex PCR; TCRdb stores in-frame clones only, minus some. D and trimming were read from the DNA, whereas the V and J calls and clone size are those reported in that table. The sample lists about 250,000 clones; roughly 89% were seen once.

Sequencing input: PBMCs or T cells enriched from blood (not recorded which). The chain has TRBV5-6 and TRBJ2-3, with 7 bases lining up with TRBD1. The source is a woman in her thirties with acute COVID-19. This chain's CDR3 is CASSFSPGGAPNTQYF. The CDR3 DNA reads as TGTGCCAGCAGCTTCTCGCCAGGGGGAGCACCAAATACGCAGTATTTT.